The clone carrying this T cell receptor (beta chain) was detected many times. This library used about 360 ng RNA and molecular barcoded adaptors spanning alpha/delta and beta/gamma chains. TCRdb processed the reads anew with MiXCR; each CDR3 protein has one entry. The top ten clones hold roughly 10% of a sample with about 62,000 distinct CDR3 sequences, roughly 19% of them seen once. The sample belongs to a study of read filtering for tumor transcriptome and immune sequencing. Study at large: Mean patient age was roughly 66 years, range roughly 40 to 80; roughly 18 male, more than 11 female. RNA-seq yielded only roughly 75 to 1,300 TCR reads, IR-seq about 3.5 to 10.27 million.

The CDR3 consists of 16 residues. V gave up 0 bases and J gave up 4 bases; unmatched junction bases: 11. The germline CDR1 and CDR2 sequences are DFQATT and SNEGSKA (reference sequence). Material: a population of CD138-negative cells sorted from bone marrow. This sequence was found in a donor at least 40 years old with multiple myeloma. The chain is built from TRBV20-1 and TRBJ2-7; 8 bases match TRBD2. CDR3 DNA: TGCAGTGCTAGAGATCAGGGTAGCGGGACCCGGTACGAGCAGTACTTC. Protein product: CSARDQGSGTRYEQYF.